The subject of this entry is one TCR beta chain. At one of its ends the junction is not consistent with the germline gene, which may arise from a read error. This CDR3 is 13 amino acids long. CDR1 SNHLY and CDR2 FYNNEI come from the germline V gene. Using its own MiXCR run on the 5' RACE reads, TCRdb lists one record per CDR3 protein. The table records approximately 97,000 distinct CDR3 sequences, about an eighth of them present only once. This record belongs to a study of early T cells in non-severe SARS-CoV-2 infection. The chain carries TRBV2 and TRBJ1-5; unclear D gene. The source of this sequence is an adult who was a healthcare worker with PCR-confirmed SARS-CoV-2 infection or an uninfected control (not recorded which). The sequencing input was whole blood. The CDR3 reads CASSEGRNQPQHF. In DNA form, the CDR3 reads TGTGCCAGCAGCGAAGGTCGTAATCAGCCCCAGCATTTT.